The 27 T cell receptor delta chains below all came from one sample that was sequenced in a study of γδ T cells in repeated Plasmodium falciparum infection (dated by TCRdb to the early 2020s). The library was generated by multiplex PCR. TCRdb names Illumina MiSeq as the instrument used. Identical DNA sequences were merged into single rows after TCRdb reprocessed the public reads with CATT. This sample comprises 90,000 to 95,000 delta-chain clones, approximately 0.92% of them detected only once. The ten top clones hold 9.5% to 10% of the sample. For bulk TCR repertoire analysis, Vgamma9/Vdelta2+ and Vdelta2-negative gammadelta T cell populations were isolated by flow sorting from peripheral blood mononuclear cells. Sequencing input: gamma-delta T cells from blood. Every receptor here comes from a pool of human donors (malaria-infected and uninfected, not separated).

Comment on this clone: Since a far larger clone is one base different, this is likely a read error. This sample also contains other DNA sequences that code for the same CDR3. The V call is TRDV2, the J call TRDJ1; TRDD3 aligns across 12 bases. TCRdb is silent on the J gene; assignment here came from matching the DNA to germline. CDR1 and CDR2 from the germline V gene are GEAIGNYY and EKD. The junction had 10 bases not matched to a gene; V was cut back by 3 bases and J by 0 bases. The CDR3 has 18 amino acids. The CDR3 protein is CACDPLTGGYSDTDKLIF. In nucleotides, the CDR3 is TGTGCCTGTGACCCTTTGACTGGGGGATACTCAGACACCGATAAACTCATCTTT.

This clone was observed at least ten times. Other DNA variants within this sample encode the same CDR3. The J gene is TRDJ1, the V gene TRDV1; TRDD3 matches 9 bases. The CDR3 runs to 20 residues. From germline, CDR1 is TSWWSYY and CDR2 QGS. With 2 bases clipped from V and 4 bases from J, the junction kept 20 bases outside the gene matches. The CDR3 DNA reads TGTGCTCTTGGGGAAAAGGTCCATCTACCGTGGGGGATAGTTGTCGATAAACTCATCTTT. Its translation is CALGEKVHLPWGIVVDKLIF.

This clone was seen a few times. With a far larger clone one base away, a read error is the likely cause. This sample includes further DNA sequences coding for the same CDR3. The J gene went uncalled, whereas the V gene is TRDV1; the table's D gene call, TRDD3, was not cross checked with the DNA. The V gene's germline CDR1 is TSWWSYY and CDR2 QGS. The CDR3 runs 21 residues. CDR3 in amino acids: CALGETKPPRYWGCATDKLIF. CDR3 sequence (DNA): TGTGCTCTTGGGGAAACCAAACCACCCCGGTACTGGGGATGCGCCACCGATAAGCTCATCTTT.

This clone appeared many times. The chain combines TRDV2 with TRDJ1, with a possible D match to TRDD3 (6 bases). CDR3 size: 23 residues. V dropped 4 bases and J dropped 0 bases, with 38 bases sitting between them. CDR1 is GEAIGNYY, CDR2 EKD, per germline. The chain's CDR3 is CACDEVADWTGRYRNTYTDKLIF. CDR3 nucleotides: TGTGCCTGTGATGAGGTTGCGGACTGGACTGGGAGATACAGGAATACGTACACCGATAAACTCATCTTT.

This clone has at least ten counts. TCRdb's protein and the DNA translation differ at residue 21; the protein here comes from the DNA. The J gene is TRDJ1, the V gene TRDV1; the match to TRDD3 covers 11 bases. No J gene was available from TCRdb, and it was assigned here by a germline match of the DNA. Germline CDR1 reads TSWWSYY; CDR2 reads QGS. The CDR3 covers 24 residues. DNA for the CDR3: TGTGCTCTTGGGTTCCCCTGGGAACCCTTCCTTCGATCTCGTGGGGGATACGCCACCGATAGACTCATCTTT. Translating it yields CALGFPWEPFLRSRGGYATDRLIF.

Turning to this clone: This DNA translates differently at residue 13 from the TCRdb protein, which is that of a much larger clone; a read error is likely, and the protein shown is the DNA's own translation. V and J are TRDV2 and TRDJ3; 9 bases are a match to TRDD3. The J gene was missing in TCRdb and was found by matching the end of the DNA to germline. The ends lost 0 bases at V and 0 bases at J; junction bases unmatched: 14. The CDR3 is 22 residues long. CDR1 and CDR2 (germline): GEAIGNYY, EKD. CDR3 in amino acids: CACDTVDITGGQGSWDTRQMFF. The DNA for the CDR3 is TGTGCCTGTGACACCGTGGACATTACTGGGGGACAAGGCTCCTGGGACACCCGACAGATGTTTTTC.

The table lists this clone with a few counts. The protein recorded in TCRdb matches a much larger clone and deviates from this DNA's translation at residue 14, suggesting a read error; the protein here is obtained by translating the DNA. The chain joins TRDV2 to TRDJ1, with TRDD3 matching over 8 bases. TCRdb offers no J gene call, so here the DNA was matched to germline to obtain one. Looked up from germline, CDR1 is GEAIGNYY and CDR2 is EKD. V lost 3 bases and J lost 3; bases outside the gene matches: 17. The CDR3 is made up of 18 amino acids. As DNA, the CDR3 is TGTGCCTGTGACCCCTTAGGGGAGGCGACTGGGGGCTCCGATAAACTCATCTTT. Protein: CACDPLGEATGGSDKLIF.

This clone was seen a few times. This is likely an artifact of a read error, given a far larger clone one base away. Other DNA sequences in the sample encode the same CDR3. The CDR3 region is CALGEPAHKLIF. The DNA for the CDR3 is TGTGCTCTTGGGGAGCCAGCGCATAAACTCATCTTT. The chain joins TRDV1 to TRDJ1; D call uncertain. Germline V gives CDR1 TSWWSYY, CDR2 QGS. The CDR3 spans 12 residues. Deletions cut 3 bases from V and 6 bases from J, with 8 bases between.

There are a few counts of this clone. A read error likely explains why the TCRdb protein, taken from a much larger clone, differs from this DNA's translation at residue 5; the protein shown is translated from the DNA. The chain recombines TRDV1 with TRDJ1; TRDD3 matches at 12 bases. In the absence of a J gene in TCRdb, the DNA was matched to germline to assign it here. V dropped 9 bases and J dropped 1; count of bases not matched to a gene: 15. CDR3 length: 18 amino acids. Germline V lookup: CDR1 TSWWSYY, CDR2 QGS. Here the CDR3 reads CALTPTLLGDTLTDKLIF. The CDR3 DNA sequence: TGTGCTCTCACCCCAACCTTACTGGGGGATACTCTCACCGATAAACTCATCTTT.

This clone has more than one count but fewer than ten. This may stem from a read error, because a much larger clone lies one nucleotide away. The chain combines TRDV1 with TRDJ1, with TRDD3 identical over 13 bases. Here the J gene came from matching the DNA to germline, since TCRdb omits it. The CDR3 is made up of 28 amino acids. Germline-derived CDR1 and CDR2 are TSWWSYY and QGS. CDR3 residues: CALGVRSSLLLEDWGIRARRLRTDKLIF. CDR3 bases: TGTGCCCTTGGGGTACGATCTTCCCTCCTGCTGGAAGACTGGGGGATACGGGCCAGGAGACTACGGACCGATAAACTCATCTTT.

This clone has just a few counts. This DNA translates differently at residue 11 from the TCRdb protein, which is that of a much larger clone; a read error is likely, and the protein shown is the DNA's own translation. The V gene is TRDV1, the J gene TRDJ1; 10 bases are shared with TRDD3. TCRdb supplies no J gene; here it was assigned by aligning the nucleotide sequence to germline. This CDR3 contains 18 residues. Germline values: CDR1 TSWWSYY, CDR2 QGS. Trimming at V came to 11 bases and at J to 1 base, leaving 19 bases not matched to a gene. Here the CDR3 DNA reads TGTGCTTACGCAAGTCCCCTGGGGGATAGCTGGTGCACCGATAAACTCATCTTT. Residues: CAYASPLGDSWCTDKLIF.

As to this clone: The protein that TCRdb holds for this DNA derives from a much larger clone and differs from the translated DNA at residue 3, which likely indicates a read error; the protein shown here is translated from the DNA. V and J are TRDV1 and TRDJ1; D possibly uses TRDD1 or TRDD3 (5 bases each). Since TCRdb gives no J gene, matching the DNA to germline was used here to assign it. The germline CDR1 and CDR2 sequences are TSWWSYY and QGS. The CDR3 totals 19 residues. CDR3 coding DNA: TGTGCTCCTGGGTCCCATTGTCCGAATAGATACCTCGCGGACGATAAACTCATCTTT. It translates to CAPGSHCPNRYLADDKLIF.

This clone was counted many times. This DNA's translation differs at residue 12 from TCRdb's protein, which comes from a much larger clone; a read error is likely, and the protein shown is translated from the DNA. V is TRDV2 and J is TRDJ2; D is possibly TRDD3 (5 bases). Trimming took 0 bases from V and 12 from J, leaving 19 bases between them. Germline V gene sequence: CDR1 GEAIGNYY, CDR2 EKD. The CDR3 runs to 15 residues. As DNA, the CDR3 is TGTGCCTGTGACACCCTTAGGGGAGACCTGGCAAAACTCTTCTTT. Translating it yields CACDTLRGDLAKLFF.

This clone was seen more than once but under ten times. This is likely an artifact of a read error, given a far larger clone one base away. Other DNA sequences of this sample code for an identical CDR3. The chain links TRDV1 to TRDJ1, with 10 bases that match TRDD3. Germline matching of the DNA provided the J gene here, since TCRdb leaves it blank. Germline V lookup: CDR1 TSWWSYY, CDR2 QGS. The CDR3 is 18 amino acids. This CDR3 reads CALGVPLGGIRFTDKLIF. The CDR3 DNA follows: TGTGCTCTCGGGGTCCCCCTCGGGGGGATACGGTTCACCGATAAACTCATCTTT.

Concerning this clone: A read error likely explains this, since a far larger clone differs by one base. The same CDR3 arises from other DNA sequences in this sample as well. The V gene was identified as TRDV2, while no J gene was called; the D call TRDD3 from the table was never checked on the DNA. The CDR3 has 18 residues. CDR1 GEAIGNYY and CDR2 EKD come from the germline V gene. The CDR3 coding sequence is TGTGCCTGTGACACCCTACAGGACTGGGGGAACAACACCGATAAACTCATCTTC. Translated: CACDTLQDWGNNTDKLIF.

This clone occurred a few times. A far more abundant clone sits one base away, making this likely a read error. In the same sample, other DNA sequences code for this CDR3. The V gene is given as TRDV1, and no J gene call is available; the tabulated D call, TRDD3, remains unverified against the DNA. The CDR3 extends over 16 amino acids. Germline V lookup: CDR1 TSWWSYY, CDR2 QGS. This CDR3 is CALGDRWGDPTDKLIF. CDR3 nucleotide sequence: TGTGCTCTTGGGGACCGATGGGGGGACCCGACCGATAAGCTCATCTTT.

This clone was observed a few times. Translating this DNA gives a protein that differs at residue 9 from the TCRdb one, which belongs to a much larger clone; a read error is likely, and the protein shown is this translation. The chain has TRDV2 and TRDJ1, with 8 bases fitting TRDD3. The J gene is absent in TCRdb and was assigned here via DNA matching to germline. CDR1 and CDR2 from the germline V gene are GEAIGNYY and EKD. Germline trimming cut 3 bases from V and 0 bases from J; bases unmatched to any gene: 14. The CDR3 is 18 residues long. CDR3 in amino acids: CACDSTGVIGGYTDKLIF. CDR3 DNA sequence: TGTGCCTGTGACTCCACCGGGGTGATTGGGGGATACACCGATAAACTCATCTTT.

The V gene is given as TRDV1, and no J gene call is available; the DNA was not used to check the table's D call, TRDD3. The CDR3 loop spans 25 amino acids. From germline, CDR1 is TSWWSYY and CDR2 QGS. CDR3 in amino acids: CALGPQSFSSPTLSYWGIGGDKLIF. DNA of the CDR3: TGTGCTCTTGGCCCTCAATCCTTCAGTTCCCCTACTTTATCGTACTGGGGGATAGGTGGCGATAAGCTCATCTTT.

Only a few counts were recorded for this clone. A read error may be the cause here, since a much bigger clone is one base away. The V call is TRDV1, the J call TRDJ1, with TRDD3 matching over 12 bases. The J gene comes from matching the DNA to germline here; TCRdb lacks it. This CDR3 comprises 22 residues. Germline values: CDR1 TSWWSYY, CDR2 QGS. CDR3 sequence reads: CALGEPPSFYCVLGDTTDKLIF. The DNA of the CDR3 is TGTGCTCTCGGGGAACCTCCTTCCTTCTACTGTGTACTGGGGGATACCACCGATAAACTCATCTTT.

This clone was recorded a few times. TCRdb pairs this DNA with a much larger clone's protein that differs at residue 10, likely a read error; the protein shown was translated from the DNA. The V gene is TRDV1, the J gene TRDJ1, with 7 nucleotides matching TRDD3. As TCRdb names no J gene, one was assigned here on the basis of a DNA match to germline. There are 22 residues in the CDR3. CDR1 and CDR2 (germline): TSWWSYY, QGS. With V trimmed by 5 bases and J by 0 bases, 27 bases remained unmatched. The CDR3 loop reads CALGKVRVSPRWGLTYTDKLIF. The CDR3 coding sequence is TGTGCTCTTGGGAAAGTAAGAGTCTCACCCCGCTGGGGGCTTACGTACACCGATAAACTCATCTTT.

Note on this clone: A far larger clone is just one base off, so this is likely a read error. Within the sample, other DNA sequences also encode this same CDR3. The CDR3: CALGELYPTFYPPGDTPKYTDKLIF. For the CDR3, the DNA is TGTGCTCTTGGGGAACTCTATCCTACGTTTTACCCCCCGGGGGATACCCCAAAATACACCGATAAACTCATCTTT. J is TRDJ1 and V is TRDV1, with 9 bases matching TRDD3. TCRdb supplies no J gene; here it was assigned by aligning the nucleotide sequence to germline. Germline CDR1 is TSWWSYY and CDR2 is QGS. Trimming cost V 0 bases and J 0 bases; bases outside gene matches: 29. The CDR3 has 25 amino acids.

Details on this clone: A far larger clone is just one base off, so this is likely a read error. Other DNA sequences in the same sample also yield this CDR3. The chain links TRDV3 to TRDJ1; TRDD3 matches at 8 bases. The CDR3 contains 23 residues. CDR1 is TVYSNPD and CDR2 is GDNSRS in the germline V gene (reference sequence). Trimming at V came to 5 bases and at J to 0 bases, leaving 35 bases not matched to a gene. CDR3 protein: CAPHFDDSFHKVLGDGYTDKLIF. CDR3 sequence (DNA): TGTGCCCCGCATTTCGACGATTCCTTCCATAAGGTGCTGGGGGACGGGTACACCGATAAACTCATCTTT.

Ten or more counts support this clone. The V and J genes are TRDV2 and TRDJ1; D might be TRDD3 (5 bases). Germline CDR1 GEAIGNYY, CDR2 EKD. V dropped 0 bases and J dropped 11 bases, with 27 bases sitting between them. The CDR3 totals 17 residues. CDR3 DNA sequence: TGTGCCTGTGACACCGGATATTCTCCCCTGGGTGTGACAGGGCTCATCTTT. Translated: CACDTGYSPLGVTGLIF.

This clone has just a few counts. The protein in TCRdb stems from a much larger clone and differs at residue 9 from this DNA's translation, likely a read error; here the protein is translated from the DNA. V is TRDV2 and J is TRDJ1, with a tentative D call TRDD3 (5 bases). In the absence of a J gene in TCRdb, the DNA was matched to germline to assign it here. V was pared by 1 base and J by 4 bases, with 21 bases between. CDR3 length: 17 residues. Germline V CDR1 and CDR2: GEAIGNYY, EKD. CDR3 residues: CACDTIRREYEGDKLIF. CDR3 sequence (DNA): TGTGCCTGTGACACTATACGGCGGGAATACGAAGGCGATAAACTCATCTTT.

This clone is judged medium-sized. The chain links TRDV2 to TRDJ1; maybe TRDD3 (6 bases). The CDR3 covers 18 residues. With 0 bases removed from V and 3 bases from J, the gap between germline ends came to 22 bases. Germline CDR1 is GEAIGNYY and CDR2 is EKD. In DNA form, the CDR3 reads TGTGCCTGTGACACCGTGGCGAAGGTGAGGGATAACTCCGATAAACTCATCTTT. This translates into CACDTVAKVRDNSDKLIF.

On this clone: A far larger clone is off by one base, so a read error is likely. At the DNA level, this CDR3 is encoded by other sequences in the same sample as well. This rearrangement joins TRDV2 to TRDJ1; possibly TRDD1 for D (5 bases). The J gene is not listed in TCRdb, so it was assigned here from a DNA match to germline. With 3 bases removed from V and 3 bases from J, the gap between germline ends came to 16 bases. There are 15 residues in the CDR3. The germline V gene encodes CDR1 GEAIGNYY and CDR2 EKD. CDR3 loop: CACDPGDSNADKLIF. The CDR3 DNA follows: TGTGCCTGTGACCCGGGAGATAGTAACGCCGATAAACTCATCTTT.

A few counts support this clone. The TCRdb record carries a much larger clone's protein, which differs from this DNA's translation at residue 9; a read error is the likely cause, and the protein listed here is the DNA translation. This rearrangement joins TRDV2 to TRDJ1; 7 bases are shared with TRDD3. TCRdb does not report a J gene; here it was assigned by matching the DNA to germline references. The V and J ends lost 0 bases and 0 bases, in that order; junction bases with no gene match: 15. The CDR3 contains 19 residues. Germline V gene lookup returns CDR1 GEAIGNYY and CDR2 EKD. CDR3 loop: CACDTVGSMVGDHTDKLIF. The CDR3 DNA sequence: TGTGCCTGTGACACCGTGGGCAGTATGGTGGGGGACCACACCGATAAACTCATCTTT.